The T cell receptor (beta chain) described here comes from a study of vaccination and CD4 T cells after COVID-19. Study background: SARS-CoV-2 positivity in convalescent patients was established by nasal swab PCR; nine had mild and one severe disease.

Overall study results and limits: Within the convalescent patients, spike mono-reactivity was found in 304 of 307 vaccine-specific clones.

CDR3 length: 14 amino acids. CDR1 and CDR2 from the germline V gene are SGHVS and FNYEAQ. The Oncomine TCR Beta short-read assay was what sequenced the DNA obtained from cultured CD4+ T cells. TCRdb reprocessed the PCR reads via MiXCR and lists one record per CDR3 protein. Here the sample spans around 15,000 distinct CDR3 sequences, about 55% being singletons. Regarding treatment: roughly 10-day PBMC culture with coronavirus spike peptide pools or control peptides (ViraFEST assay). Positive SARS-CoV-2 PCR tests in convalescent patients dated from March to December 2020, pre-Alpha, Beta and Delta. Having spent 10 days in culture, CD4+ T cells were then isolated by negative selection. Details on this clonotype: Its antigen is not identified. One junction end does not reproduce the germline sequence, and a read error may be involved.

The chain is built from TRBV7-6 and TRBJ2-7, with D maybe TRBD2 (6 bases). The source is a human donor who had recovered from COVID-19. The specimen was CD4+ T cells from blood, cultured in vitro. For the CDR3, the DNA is TGTGCCGGCAGCCCTCTCCTAGCGTCCTACGAGCAGTACTTC. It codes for CAGSPLLASYEQYF.